The rows below give T cell receptor beta chains drawn from one sample of a study of blood T cell dynamics during melanoma immunotherapy. Produced via immunoSEQ multiplex PCR; TCRdb's table is partial and in-frame only. Of some 25,000 clones listed, around 88% are singletons. This specimen was blood, taken from a patient treated with checkpoint blockade. Receptors originate from a human donor with melanoma. CDR3s include the opening cysteine and the closing phenylalanine or tryptophan. A D gene is named only where the DNA matches it firmly. Expanded clones get a size class; other rows say once, few or many, or leave the size out.

D: TRBD1; J: TRBJ2-7; length: 15; V: TRBV7-8; size: -; DNA: TGTGCCAGCAGCTTGCGGAGGGACAGGGGCTACGAGCAGTACTTC; CDR3: CASSLRRDRGYEQYF
D: TRBD2; J: TRBJ2-2; length: 16; V: TRBV5-1; size: -; DNA: TGCGCCAGCACCGTACTAGCGGGAGCGCGCACCGGGGAGCTGTTTTTT; CDR3: CASTVLAGARTGELFF
D: -; J: TRBJ1-4; length: 18; V: TRBV27; size: once; DNA: TGTGCCAGCAGTTTAGAGGGTAAGTCTTTAGCTACTAATGAAAAACTGTTTTTT; CDR3: CASSLEGKSLATNEKLFF
D: -; J: TRBJ2-1; length: 13; V: TRBV5-1; size: -; DNA: TGCGCCAGCAGCTTAGAAGTGGCCAATGAGCAGTTCTTC; CDR3: CASSLEVANEQFF
D: TRBD2; J: TRBJ2-7; length: 14; V: TRBV6-8; size: once; DNA: TGTGCCAGCAGTCCTAGCGGGAGGACCCACGAGCAGTACTTC; CDR3: CASSPSGRTHEQYF
D: -; J: TRBJ1-5; length: 13; V: TRBV10-3; size: -; DNA: TGTGCCATCAGTGACGGGGTACGGCAGCCCCAGCATTTT; CDR3: CAISDGVRQPQHF
D: -; J: TRBJ1-2; length: 14; V: TRBV6-1; size: few; DNA: TGTGCCAGCAGCGCGGGACGGGCCGACTATGGCTACACCTTC; CDR3: CASSAGRADYGYTF
D: -; J: TRBJ1-1; length: 13; V: TRBV7-3; size: -; DNA: TGTGCCAGCAGCCCCTCAGCGGGGCCCGCAGCTTTCTTT; CDR3: CASSPSAGPAAFF
D: TRBD1; J: TRBJ2-7; length: 21; V: TRBV5-1; size: -; DNA: TGCGCCAGCAGCAAAAAAATAGTAGGGACAGGGGCCATCACGTACCCCTACGAGCAGTACTTC; CDR3: CASSKKIVGTGAITYPYEQYF
D: TRBD1; J: TRBJ1-1; length: 13; V: TRBV28; size: -; DNA: TGTGCCAGCACCGGACAGGAGTACACTGAAGCTTTCTTT; CDR3: CASTGQEYTEAFF
D: -; J: TRBJ2-7; length: 14; V: TRBV14; size: -; DNA: TGTGCCAGCAGCCAAGTTTTCGACGCCTCTGAGCAGTACTTC; CDR3: CASSQVFDASEQYF
D: -; J: TRBJ2-5; length: 17; V: TRBV6-1; size: -; DNA: TGTGCCAGCAGTGAAATACCTTGGGGGTCGGTACAAGAGACCCAGTACTTC; CDR3: CASSEIPWGSVQETQYF
D: TRBD2; J: TRBJ2-2; length: 19; V: TRBV13; size: -; DNA: TGTGCCAGCAGCTTAGAGCCCCTGCTAGCGGGAGCGGGCACCGGGGAGCTGTTTTTT; CDR3: CASSLEPLLAGAGTGELFF
D: -; J: TRBJ1-5; length: 15; V: TRBV19; size: -; DNA: TGTGCCAGTACCCTAGGGAGACAGAGCAATCAGCCCCAGCATTTT; CDR3: CASTLGRQSNQPQHF
D: -; J: TRBJ2-7; length: 15; V: TRBV11-2; size: -; DNA: TGTGCCAGCAGCTTAGCGGGACCTCAGGCGGGCGAGCAGTACTTC; CDR3: CASSLAGPQAGEQYF
D: TRBD1; J: TRBJ2-7; length: 13; V: TRBV29-1; size: -; DNA: TGCAGCGTTGTACCGGGACAGGGAGGCGAGCAGTACTTC; CDR3: CSVVPGQGGEQYF
D: TRBD1; J: TRBJ2-7; length: 14; V: TRBV10-3; size: -; DNA: TGTGCCATCAGTGGGACAGGGGCTGGCGACGAGCAGTACTTC; CDR3: CAISGTGAGDEQYF
D: -; J: TRBJ2-2; length: 14; V: TRBV7-6; size: few; DNA: TGTGCCAGCAGCTTAGTACCGATCACCGGGGAGCTGTTTTTT; CDR3: CASSLVPITGELFF
D: -; J: TRBJ2-7; length: 13; V: TRBV29-1; size: -; DNA: TGCAGCGTTGGGTATTCAGCCTCCTACGAGCAGTACTTC; CDR3: CSVGYSASYEQYF
D: TRBD1; J: TRBJ1-2; length: 15; V: TRBV5-4; size: -; DNA: TGTGCCAGCAGCTCACGGACAGGGGTGGCCTATGGCTACACCTTC; CDR3: CASSSRTGVAYGYTF
D: TRBD2; J: TRBJ2-7; length: 14; V: TRBV6-5; size: -; DNA: TGTGCCAGCAGTTATCGGGGGAGGGCCCGCGAGCAGTACTTC; CDR3: CASSYRGRAREQYF
D: -; J: TRBJ2-7; length: 12; V: TRBV6-1; size: -; DNA: TGTGCCAGCAGTGCCATAGGAGGGGACCAGTACTTC; CDR3: CASSAIGGDQYF
D: TRBD1; J: TRBJ1-1; length: 13; V: TRBV25-1; size: -; DNA: TGTGCCAGCAGTGGTTACAGGGGCACTGAAGCTTTCTTT; CDR3: CASSGYRGTEAFF
D: TRBD2; J: TRBJ2-1; length: 15; V: TRBV5-1; size: -; DNA: TGCGCCAGCAGCTTTCAGCGGGAGGGCTCTGATGAGCAGTTCTTC; CDR3: CASSFQREGSDEQFF